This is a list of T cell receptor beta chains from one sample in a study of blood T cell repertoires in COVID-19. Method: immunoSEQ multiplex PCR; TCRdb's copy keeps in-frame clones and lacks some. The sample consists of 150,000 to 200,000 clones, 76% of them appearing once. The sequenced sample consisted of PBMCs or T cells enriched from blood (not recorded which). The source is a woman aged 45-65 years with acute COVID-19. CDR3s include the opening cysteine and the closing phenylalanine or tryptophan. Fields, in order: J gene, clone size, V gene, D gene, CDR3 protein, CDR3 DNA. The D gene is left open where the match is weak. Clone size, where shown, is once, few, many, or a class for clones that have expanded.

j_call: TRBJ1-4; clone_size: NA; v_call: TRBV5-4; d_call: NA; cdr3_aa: CASSLRGPNEKLFF; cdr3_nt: TGTGCCAGCAGCTTGAGAGGGCCTAATGAAAAACTGTTTTTT
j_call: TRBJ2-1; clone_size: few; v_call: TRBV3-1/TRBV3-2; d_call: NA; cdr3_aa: CASSPTQGKPYNEQFF; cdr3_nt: TGTGCCAGCAGCCCTACTCAGGGGAAGCCCTACAATGAGCAGTTCTTC
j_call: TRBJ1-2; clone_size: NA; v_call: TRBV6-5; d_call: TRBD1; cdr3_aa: CASSSAGTDYGYTF; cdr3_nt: TGTGCCAGCAGTTCGGCGGGGACAGACTATGGCTACACCTTC
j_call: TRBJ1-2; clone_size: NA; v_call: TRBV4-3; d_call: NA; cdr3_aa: CASSQGLRRGPQGGYTF; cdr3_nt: TGCGCCAGCAGCCAAGGGTTAAGGAGAGGGCCCCAAGGCGGCTACACCTTC
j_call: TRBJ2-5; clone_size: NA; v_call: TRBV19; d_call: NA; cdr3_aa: CASSIGPSDRFQETQYF; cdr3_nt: TGTGCCAGTAGTATAGGCCCGAGCGACAGATTTCAAGAGACCCAGTACTTC
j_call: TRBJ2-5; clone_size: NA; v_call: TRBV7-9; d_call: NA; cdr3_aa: CASLMAGPLQETQYF; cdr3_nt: TGTGCCAGCCTCATGGCAGGGCCCCTCCAAGAGACCCAGTACTTC
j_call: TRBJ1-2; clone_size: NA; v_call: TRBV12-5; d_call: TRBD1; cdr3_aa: CASGLVRGPDAYGYTF; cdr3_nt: TGTGCTAGTGGTTTGGTGAGGGGGCCCGACGCTTATGGCTACACCTTC
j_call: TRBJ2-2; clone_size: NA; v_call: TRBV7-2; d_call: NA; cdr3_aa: CASSSGLPGELFF; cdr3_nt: TGTGCCAGCAGCTCTGGCCTCCCCGGGGAGCTGTTTTTT
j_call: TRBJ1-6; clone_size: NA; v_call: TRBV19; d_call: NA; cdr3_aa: CASMRGSGVSPLHF; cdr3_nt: TGTGCCAGTATGAGGGGGTCTGGAGTATCACCCCTCCACTTT
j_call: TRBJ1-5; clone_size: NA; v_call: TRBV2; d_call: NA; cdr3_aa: CASGNGGGSNQPQHF; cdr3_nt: TGTGCCAGTGGGAACGGGGGGGGGAGCAATCAGCCCCAGCATTTT
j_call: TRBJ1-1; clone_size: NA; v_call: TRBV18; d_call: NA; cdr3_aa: CASSPRGNTNTEAFF; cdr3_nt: TGTGCCAGCTCACCAAGGGGGAACACGAACACTGAAGCTTTCTTT
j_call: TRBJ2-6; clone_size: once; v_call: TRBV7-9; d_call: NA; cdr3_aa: CASSLRRPESSGANVLTF; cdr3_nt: TGTGCCAGCAGCTTAAGACGGCCGGAGAGCTCTGGGGCCAACGTCCTGACTTTC
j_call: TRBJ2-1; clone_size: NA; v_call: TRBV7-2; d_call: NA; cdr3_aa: CASSQARGSEQFF; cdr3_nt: TGTGCCAGCAGCCAGGCCAGGGGAAGTGAGCAGTTCTTC
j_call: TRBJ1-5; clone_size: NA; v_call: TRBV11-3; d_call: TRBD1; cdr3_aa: CASSEQGQGAGYSNQPQHF; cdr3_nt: TGTGCCAGCAGCGAACAGGGACAGGGGGCCGGATATAGCAATCAGCCCCAGCATTTT
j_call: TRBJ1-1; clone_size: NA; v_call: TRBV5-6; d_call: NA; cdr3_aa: CASSLSSSEAFF; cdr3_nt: TGTGCCAGCAGCTTGTCCTCCTCTGAAGCTTTCTTT
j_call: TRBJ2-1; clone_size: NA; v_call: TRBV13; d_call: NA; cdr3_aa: CASTSRRGYYNEQFF; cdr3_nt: TGTGCCAGCACCTCCCGGCGGGGCTACTACAATGAGCAGTTCTTC
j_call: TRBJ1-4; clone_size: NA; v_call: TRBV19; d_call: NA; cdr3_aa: CASGLGGRDGNEKLFF; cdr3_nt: TGTGCCAGTGGCCTGGGCGGGAGGGACGGAAATGAAAAACTGTTTTTT
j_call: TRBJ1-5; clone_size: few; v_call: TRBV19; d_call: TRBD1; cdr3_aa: CASSRDRGPNGPQHF; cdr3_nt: TGTGCCAGTAGTAGGGACAGGGGCCCCAATGGGCCCCAGCATTTT
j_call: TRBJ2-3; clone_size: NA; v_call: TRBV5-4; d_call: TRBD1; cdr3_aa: CASLRDRGSDTQYF; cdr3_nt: TGTGCCAGCCTCCGGGACAGGGGCTCAGATACGCAGTATTTT
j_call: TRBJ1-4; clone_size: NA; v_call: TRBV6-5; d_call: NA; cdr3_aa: CASKVEAGGNEKLFF; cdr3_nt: TGTGCCAGCAAAGTTGAGGCGGGGGGTAATGAAAAACTGTTTTTT
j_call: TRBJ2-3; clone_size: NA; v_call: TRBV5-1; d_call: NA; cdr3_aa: CASSLRQGSADTQYF; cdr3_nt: TGCGCCAGCAGCTTGCGCCAGGGTTCTGCAGATACGCAGTATTTT
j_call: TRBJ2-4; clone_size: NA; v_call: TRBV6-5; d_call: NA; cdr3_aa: CASRREAKNIQYF; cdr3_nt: TGTGCCAGCAGAAGGGAGGCCAAAAACATTCAGTACTTC
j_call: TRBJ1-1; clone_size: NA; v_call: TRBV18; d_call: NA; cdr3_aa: CASSTRTENTEAFF; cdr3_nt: TGTGCCAGCTCAACGCGGACTGAGAACACTGAAGCTTTCTTT
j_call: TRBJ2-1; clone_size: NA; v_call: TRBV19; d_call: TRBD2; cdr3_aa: CASSPLGTSGYNEQFF; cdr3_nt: TGTGCCAGTAGTCCTCTCGGGACTAGCGGTTACAATGAGCAGTTCTTC
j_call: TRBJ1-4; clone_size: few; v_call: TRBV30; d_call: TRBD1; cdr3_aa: CAWSDGQELEKLFF; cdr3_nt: TGTGCCTGGAGCGACGGACAGGAGTTAGAAAAACTGTTTTTT
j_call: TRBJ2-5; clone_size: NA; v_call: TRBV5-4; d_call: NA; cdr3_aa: CASSLSNAETQYF; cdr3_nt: TGTGCCAGCAGCTTGTCTAATGCGGAGACCCAGTACTTC
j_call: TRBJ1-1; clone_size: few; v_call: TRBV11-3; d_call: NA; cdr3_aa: CASSLDGNTEAFF; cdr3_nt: TGTGCCAGCAGCTTAGACGGGAACACTGAAGCTTTCTTT
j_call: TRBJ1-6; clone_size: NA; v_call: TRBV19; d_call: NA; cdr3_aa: CASSILTDSPLHF; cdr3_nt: TGTGCCAGTAGTATACTGACAGATTCACCCCTCCACTTT
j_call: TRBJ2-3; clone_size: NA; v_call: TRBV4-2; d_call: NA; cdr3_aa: CASSQERGGRDTQYF; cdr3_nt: TGTGCCAGCAGCCAAGAAAGGGGAGGAAGGGATACGCAGTATTTT
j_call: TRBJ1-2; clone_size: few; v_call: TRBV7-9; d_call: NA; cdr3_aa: CASSLDTGLGYTF; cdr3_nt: TGTGCCAGCAGCTTAGACACAGGGTTAGGCTACACCTTC
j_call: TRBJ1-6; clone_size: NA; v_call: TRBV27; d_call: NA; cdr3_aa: CASSLENSPLHF; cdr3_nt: TGTGCCAGCAGTCTCGAGAATTCACCCCTCCACTTT
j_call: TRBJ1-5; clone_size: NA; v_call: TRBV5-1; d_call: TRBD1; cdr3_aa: CASSWGDRSNQPQHF; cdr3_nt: TGCGCCAGCAGCTGGGGGGACAGAAGCAATCAGCCCCAGCATTTT
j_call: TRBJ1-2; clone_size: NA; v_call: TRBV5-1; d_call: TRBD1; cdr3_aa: CASREQGGIMNYGYTF; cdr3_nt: TGCGCCAGCAGAGAACAGGGGGGCATTATGAACTATGGCTACACCTTC
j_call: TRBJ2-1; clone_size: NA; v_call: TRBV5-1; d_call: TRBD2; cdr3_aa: CASSLGLANEQFF; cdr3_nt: TGCGCCAGCAGCTTGGGACTAGCGAATGAGCAGTTCTTC
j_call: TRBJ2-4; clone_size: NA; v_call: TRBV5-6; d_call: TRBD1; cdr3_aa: CASSTGQGANIQYF; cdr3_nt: TGTGCCAGCAGCACGGGACAGGGGGCGAACATTCAGTACTTC
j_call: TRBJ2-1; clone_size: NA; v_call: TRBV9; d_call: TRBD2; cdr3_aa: CASSLLASGGGNEQFF; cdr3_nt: TGTGCCAGCAGCCTTCTCGCTAGCGGGGGCGGGAATGAGCAGTTCTTC